Listed below are T cell receptor beta chains from one sample, sequenced in a study of early T cells in non-severe SARS-CoV-2 infection. MiXCR was run by TCRdb on the 5' RACE reads, yielding one entry per CDR3 protein. The sample contains approximately 110,000 distinct CDR3 sequences, about 15% of which appear only once. Sequencing was carried out using whole blood. The receptors here all came from an adult who was a healthcare worker with PCR-confirmed SARS-CoV-2 infection or an uninfected control (not recorded which). Both conserved end residues are part of each CDR3. The D gene is left open where the match is weak. Clone size is given for some rows only: seen once, a few or many times, or a class if the clone is expanded.

j_call d_call clone_size v_call cdr3_nt cdr3_aa
TRBJ2-5 . . TRBV6-5 TGTGCCAGCACCCATATGGGGGAACAAGAGACCCAGTACTTC CASTHMGEQETQYF
TRBJ2-3 . many TRBV28 TGTGCCAGCAGTTTAGTACAGCCAGGGGCAGATACGCAGTATTTT CASSLVQPGADTQYF
TRBJ2-1 . . TRBV3-1 TGTGCCAGCAGCCGCGACCATAGCTCCTACAATGAGCAGTTCTTC CASSRDHSSYNEQFF
TRBJ1-1 . many TRBV12-3/TRBV12-4 TGTGCCAGCAGTTTGACTGAAGCTTTCTTT CASSLTEAFF
TRBJ1-5 . few TRBV3-1 TGTGCCAGCAGCCCCGCGGTCAATCAGCCCCAGCATTTT CASSPAVNQPQHF
TRBJ2-5 TRBD2 few TRBV4-1 TGCGCCAGCAGGGCGGGACTAGCGGGGAGAAACCAAGAGACCCAGTACTTC CASRAGLAGRNQETQYF
TRBJ2-1 TRBD1 . TRBV27 TGTGCCAGCAGTCCCGGGACAGGGGGCTTCGGGGAGCAGTTCTTC CASSPGTGGFGEQFF
TRBJ2-2 . . TRBV7-9 TGTGCCAGCAGCTTGACGATCCCGAACACCGGGGAGCTGTTTTTT CASSLTIPNTGELFF
TRBJ2-3 . few TRBV12-3/TRBV12-4 TGTGCCAGCAGTTTTCGACGGTTTAGCACAGATACGCAGTATTTT CASSFRRFSTDTQYF
TRBJ1-2 TRBD1 . TRBV3-1 TGTGCCAGCAGCCATTCGGACAGGGTTAACTATGGCTACACCTTC CASSHSDRVNYGYTF
TRBJ1-2 . few TRBV10-3 TGTGCCACCACCGGTAACGGGAAGGACTATGGCTACACCTTC CATTGNGKDYGYTF
TRBJ1-1 . . TRBV6-2/TRBV6-3 TGTGCCAGCAGAAAATGGGTCGGCAGCCGAAGTTACAACACTGAAGCTTTCTTT CASRKWVGSRSYNTEAFF
TRBJ2-7 . few TRBV10-3 TGTGCCATCAGGAAGGACAACCAAGTCTACGAGCAGTACTTC CAIRKDNQVYEQYF
TRBJ2-4 . . TRBV6-1 TGTGCCAGCAGTTCAGGGGTTAACATTCAGTACTTC CASSSGVNIQYF
TRBJ1-4 . . TRBV6-5 TGTGCCAGCAGTTACTCGAGGGACACCCATGAAAAACTGTTTTTT CASSYSRDTHEKLFF
TRBJ1-1 TRBD1 few TRBV29-1 TGCAGCGTTGAAGAATCGACAGGGTCAGCTTTCTTT CSVEESTGSAFF
TRBJ1-1 . many TRBV7-6 TGTGCCAGCAGCTTAGAGGGCAGGACCAACACTGAAGCTTTCTTT CASSLEGRTNTEAFF
TRBJ1-5 TRBD1 . TRBV12-3/TRBV12-4 TGTGCCAGCAGTTTTGGGGGACACAGGGGTGGGCAGCCCCAGCATTTT CASSFGGHRGGQPQHF
TRBJ2-3 TRBD2 many TRBV7-8 TGTGCCAGCAAACCCCCGGGGGGGGGCCCCCCAGATACGCAGTATTTT CASKPPGGGPPDTQYF
TRBJ2-3 . . TRBV11-2 TGTGCCAGCAGCTTAGATGGGCTAGGCGACAGAGGAGACTCGTACTCTAGCACAGATACGCAGTATTTT CASSLDGLGDRGDSYSSTDTQYF
TRBJ2-7 . few TRBV10-2 TGCGCCAGCAGTGAGTTAAATTACGAGCAGTACTTC CASSELNYEQYF
TRBJ2-7 . many TRBV5-1 TGCGCCAGCAGCTCAGACAGCAGCTCCTACGAGCAGTACTTC CASSSDSSSYEQYF
TRBJ2-4 . . TRBV19 TGTGCCAGTAGTATGGCTAGCATGAACATTCAGTACTTC CASSMASMNIQYF
TRBJ2-7 . . TRBV5-5 TGTGCCAGCAGCTTGGGGGGGATTGGCGAGCAGTACTTC CASSLGGIGEQYF
TRBJ1-2 . . TRBV4-1 TGCGCCAGCACCTTATCGCCCCGGTTTAACTATGGCTACACCTTC CASTLSPRFNYGYTF
TRBJ2-7 . many TRBV29-1 TGCAGCGTTGATTCCGGGTGGGGGGTGTACTTC CSVDSGWGVYF
TRBJ1-1 . . TRBV2 TGTGCCAGCAGTCGCGGACGGCTGAACACTGAAGCTTTCTTT CASSRGRLNTEAFF
TRBJ1-1 . . TRBV2 TGTGCCAGCAGTGAAACCCTGAAAGCTTTCTTT CASSETLKAFF